This T cell receptor (beta chain) was captured in a study of patients and donors after allogeneic stem cell transplantation. MiXCR was run by TCRdb on the RT-PCR reads, yielding one entry per CDR3 protein. The sample yields about a million distinct CDR3 sequences, roughly 17% seen once. The material sequenced was blood, either unsorted or a sorted T cell fraction (not recorded which). This clonotype was sampled from a human donor who was either an allogeneic HSCT recipient or a stem cell or donor lymphocyte infusion donor (not recorded which). It is not recorded whose cells these are; they may come from a transplant donor.

The CDR3 DNA is TGTGCCAGCAGCCAGACTTGGGGGGAAACAAATTCACCCCTCCACTTT. Protein sequence: CASSQTWGETNSPLHF. The rearrangement links TRBV14 to TRBJ1-6; perhaps TRBD1 as D (5 bases). The CDR3 runs to 16 residues. V lost 3 bases, J lost 7 bases, and 16 bases lay in between. CDR1 SGHDN and CDR2 FVKESK come from the germline V gene.